In this sample, the clone carrying this T cell receptor beta chain turned up a few times. No antigen is known for it. This record comes from a study of T-cell memory formation after mild COVID-19. The study, taken as a whole, reports: Shrinking CD4+ clones resided mostly in CM and EM, and CD8+ ones in EMRA. Clones that got smaller from day 15 to 85 had even CD4/CD8, while clones growing later tipped toward CD4+. Whether day 37 second-wave clones are SARS-CoV-2-specific was not confirmed.

The CDR3 runs to 12 residues. Germline CDR1 and CDR2: MDHEN and SYDVKM. The V and J ends lost 8 bases and 3 bases respectively, with 8 bases between them. Via MiXCR, TCRdb re-called the 5' RACE reads, giving one row per CDR3 protein. This table holds about 340,000 distinct CDR3 sequences, about an eighth found once. Sequenced sample: PBMCs or a T cell subset sorted from them (not recorded which). The receptor's source is a young man who had mild COVID-19 (a few samples of this study predate the infection). Cell type and time point are not known. The V call is TRBV28, the J call TRBJ1-3; weak D call: TRBD1 (5 bases). This CDR3 is CASGTFGNTIYF. The CDR3 nucleotides read TGTGCCAGCGGGACGTTTGGAAACACCATATATTTT.